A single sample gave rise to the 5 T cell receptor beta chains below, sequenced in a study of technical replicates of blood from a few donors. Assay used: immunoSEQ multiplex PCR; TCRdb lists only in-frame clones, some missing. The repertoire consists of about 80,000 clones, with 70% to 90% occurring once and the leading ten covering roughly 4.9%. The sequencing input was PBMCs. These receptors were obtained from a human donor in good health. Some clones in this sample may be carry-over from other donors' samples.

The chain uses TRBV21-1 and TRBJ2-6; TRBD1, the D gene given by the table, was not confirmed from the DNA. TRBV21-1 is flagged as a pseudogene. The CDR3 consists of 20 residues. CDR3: CASSTTFSDRDLSGANVLTF. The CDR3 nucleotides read TGTGCCAGCAGCACCACCTTTTCGGACAGGGACCTCTCTGGGGCCAACGTCCTGACTTTC.

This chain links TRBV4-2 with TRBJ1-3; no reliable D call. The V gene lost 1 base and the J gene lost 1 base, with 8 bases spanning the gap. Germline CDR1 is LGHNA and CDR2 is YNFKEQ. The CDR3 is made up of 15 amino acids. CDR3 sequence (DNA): TGTGCCAGCAGCCAAGCTTCGTCGTCTGGAAACACCATATATTTT. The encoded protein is CASSQASSSGNTIYF.

In DNA, the CDR3 is TGTGCCAGCAGCCCAGACAGCCGCGCTAATTCACCCCTCCACTTT. It yields the protein CASSPDSRANSPLHF. V and J are TRBV11-3 and TRBJ1-6, with D maybe TRBD1 (5 bases). With 5 bases removed from V and 6 bases from J, the gap between germline ends came to 14 bases. Per the germline V gene, CDR1 is SGHNT and CDR2 is YENEEA. The CDR3 has 15 amino acids.

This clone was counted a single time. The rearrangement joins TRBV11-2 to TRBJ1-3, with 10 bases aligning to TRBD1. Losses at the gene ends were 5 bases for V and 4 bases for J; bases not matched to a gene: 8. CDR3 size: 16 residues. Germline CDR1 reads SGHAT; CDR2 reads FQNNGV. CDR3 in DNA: TGTGCCAGCAGCCCCGACAGGGGGCGCAGAGGAAACACCATATATTTT. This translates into CASSPDRGRRGNTIYF.

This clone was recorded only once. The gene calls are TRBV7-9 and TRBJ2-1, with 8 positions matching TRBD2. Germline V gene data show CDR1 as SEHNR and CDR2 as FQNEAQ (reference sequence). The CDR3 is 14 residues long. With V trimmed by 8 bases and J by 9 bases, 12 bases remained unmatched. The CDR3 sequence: CASSARAGASEQFF. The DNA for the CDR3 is TGTGCCAGCTCCGCGAGAGCGGGAGCAAGTGAGCAGTTCTTC.